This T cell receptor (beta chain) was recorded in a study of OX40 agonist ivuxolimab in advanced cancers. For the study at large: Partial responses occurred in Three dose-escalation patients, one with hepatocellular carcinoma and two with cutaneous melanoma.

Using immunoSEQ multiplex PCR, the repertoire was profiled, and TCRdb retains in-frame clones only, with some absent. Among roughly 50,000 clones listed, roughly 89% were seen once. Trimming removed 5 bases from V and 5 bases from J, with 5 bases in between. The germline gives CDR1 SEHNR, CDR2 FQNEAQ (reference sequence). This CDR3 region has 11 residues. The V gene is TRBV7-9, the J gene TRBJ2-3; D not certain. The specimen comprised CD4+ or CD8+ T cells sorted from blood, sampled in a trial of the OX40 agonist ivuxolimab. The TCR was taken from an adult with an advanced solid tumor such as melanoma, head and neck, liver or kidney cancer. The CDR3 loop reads CASSTLDTQYF. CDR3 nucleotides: TGTGCCAGCAGCACACTAGATACGCAGTATTTT.